The 2 T cell receptor beta chains listed next were all sequenced from one sample in a study of beta chain features in type 1 diabetes. Findings of the study overall: All four CD4+ subsets from Type 1 diabetes patients carried moderately but significantly shorter TCRB CDR3s.

Their antigen targets remain unknown. Investigators reverse transcribed all isolated RNA, so they sequenced expressed TCRB transcripts. The protocol was immunoSEQ multiplex PCR, while the TCRdb copy is restricted to in-frame clones and leaves out a portion. The sample yields about 170,000 clones, under 9.5% seen once. Material: central memory CD4+ T cells from blood. The receptors originated from a man between 18 and 29 years old with type 1 diabetes.

The chain carries TRBV2 and TRBJ2-3; TRBD2 is a possible D gene (8 bases). Per the germline V gene, CDR1 is SNHLY and CDR2 is FYNNEI. Deletions cut 10 bases from V and 6 bases from J, with 17 bases between. The CDR3 is made up of 13 amino acids. CDR3 in amino acids: CATGTRGGDTQYF. For the CDR3, the DNA is TGTGCCACCGGGACTAGAGGGGGCGATACGCAGTATTTT. Using reference TRBV2 and TRBJ2-3 for the parts outside the CDR3, the full variable domain is EPEVTQTPSHQVTQMGQEVILRCVPISNHLYFYWYRQILGQKVEFLVSFYNNEISEKSEIFDDQFSVERPDGSNFTLKIRSTKLEDSAMYFCATGTRGGDTQYFGPGTRLTVL.

The gene calls are TRBV18 and TRBJ2-5; a possible D gene is TRBD2 (5 bases). Germline CDR1 and CDR2: KGHSH and LQKENI. This CDR3 is 14 amino acids long. Between the trimmed V and J ends, which lost 0 bases and 4 bases, there was a span of 9 bases. CDR3 in DNA: TGTGCCAGCTCACCACCGGGAGCTCCAGAGACCCAGTACTTC. Its translation is CASSPPGAPETQYF.